One and the same sample provided the 13 T cell receptor beta chains below, sequenced in a study of blood T cells in healthy people across ages. Combining a sample-barcoded 5' primer with a J-beta primer mix, a second PCR ran for roughly 7 to 11 cycles. Via MiXCR, TCRdb re-called the 5' RACE reads, giving one row per CDR3 protein. The sample yields roughly 1,300,000 distinct CDR3 sequences, around 59% seen once. The sample comprised blood. Receptor source: a man younger than 30 in good health.

This clonotype was counted between two and nine times. This rearrangement joins TRBV20-1 to TRBJ2-1; D is uncertain. From germline, CDR1 is DFQATT and CDR2 SNEGSKA (reference sequence). The CDR3 consists of 14 residues. The V and J ends lost 2 bases and 0 bases respectively, with 8 bases between them. The CDR3 loop is CSARTASSYNEQFF. The CDR3 DNA sequence: TGCAGTGCTAGAACGGCCAGCTCCTACAATGAGCAGTTCTTC.

The gene calls are TRBV5-1 and TRBJ1-6, with TRBD1 matching over 7 bases. The germline V gene encodes CDR1 SGHRS and CDR2 YFSETQ. With V trimmed by 2 bases and J by 0 bases, 5 bases remained unmatched. This CDR3 contains 17 residues. The CDR3 spells CASSLDRESSYNSPLHF. DNA of the CDR3: TGCGCCAGCAGCTTAGACAGGGAGAGCTCCTATAATTCACCCCTCCACTTT. The complete variable domain, with remaining parts taken from reference TRBV5-1 and TRBJ1-6, reads KAGVTQTPRYLIKTRGQQVTLSCSPISGHRSVSWYQQTPGQGLQFLFEYFSETQRNKGNFPGRFSGRQFSNSRSEMNVSTLELGDSALYLCASSLDRESSYNSPLHFGNGTRLTVT.

This clonotype appeared a few times. The J gene is TRBJ2-7, the V gene TRBV2; D is uncertain. Trimming took 3 bases from V and 4 from J, leaving 7 bases between them. This CDR3 spans 12 amino acids. CDR1 SNHLY and CDR2 FYNNEI come from the germline V gene. In nucleotides, the CDR3 is TGTGCCAGCAGTGACCTACCTTACGAGCAGTACTTC. It encodes CASSDLPYEQYF.

The chain has TRBV12-3 or TRBV12-4 and TRBJ2-3, with no clear D. V lost 6 bases and J lost 0, with 10 bases in between. The CDR3 runs to 14 residues. The CDR3 DNA follows: TGTGCCAGCAGGACCAGTCTTAGCACAGATACGCAGTATTTT. It is translated as CASRTSLSTDTQYF.

The V call is TRBV6-6, the J call TRBJ2-1; 11 bases align to TRBD1. The CDR3 totals 16 residues. The germline CDR1 and CDR2 sequences are MNHNY and SVGAGI (reference sequence). The V gene end was trimmed by 2 bases and the J gene end by 2 bases; junction bases not matched to a gene: 2. The CDR3 DNA sequence: TGTGCCAGCAGTTACGGACAGGGGGCGACCTACAATGAGCAGTTCTTC. This translates into CASSYGQGATYNEQFF.

The rearrangement links TRBV2 to TRBJ1-4, with 12 bases aligning to TRBD1. The CDR3 is made up of 15 amino acids. The germline gives CDR1 SNHLY, CDR2 FYNNEI. J was trimmed by 7 bases and V by 6 bases; bases with no gene match: 6. CDR3: CASRFGTGGFEKLFF. The CDR3 DNA reads TGTGCCAGCAGATTTGGGACAGGGGGCTTTGAAAAACTGTTTTTT.

This chain connects TRBV7-9 to TRBJ2-7; D uncertain. V was cut by 5 bases and J by 3 bases, with 14 bases left in between. The CDR3 runs to 14 residues. In germline, CDR1 is SEHNR, CDR2 FQNEAQ (reference sequence). The CDR3 DNA is TGTGCCAGCAGCAACGAGGACCGAAACTACGAGCAGTACTTC. Protein sequence: CASSNEDRNYEQYF.

This clonotype was detected only a few times. The chain recombines TRBV9 with TRBJ2-7; tentatively, D is TRBD2 (6 bases). Germline values: CDR1 SGDLS, CDR2 YYNGEE. V lost 0 bases, J lost 2 bases, and 12 bases lay in between. This CDR3 contains 15 residues. The CDR3 is CASSVASSETYEQYF. DNA for the CDR3: TGTGCCAGCAGCGTAGCGTCTAGCGAGACCTACGAGCAGTACTTC. The variable domain in full, completed from reference TRBV9 and TRBJ2-7, reads DSGVTQTPKHLITATGQRVTLRCSPRSGDLSVYWYQQSLDQGLQFLIQYYNGEERAKGNILERFSAQQFPDLHSELNLSSLELGDSALYFCASSVASSETYEQYFGPGTRLTVT.

V gene TRBV11-2 combines with J gene TRBJ2-6, with D uncertain. CDR3 length: 16 residues. Trimming removed 4 bases at V and 4 bases at J, with 14 bases between. The germline gives CDR1 SGHAT, CDR2 FQNNGV. The CDR3 loop reads CASSSHRGRGANVLTF. The DNA for the CDR3 is TGTGCCAGCAGCTCGCACAGAGGACGCGGGGCCAACGTCCTGACTTTC.

V and J are TRBV4-3 and TRBJ1-2; unclear D gene. This CDR3 comprises 16 residues. V lost 0 bases to trimming and J lost 4 bases, with 15 bases between them. Germline loops: CDR1 LGHNA, CDR2 YSLEER. The CDR3 loop is CASSQDRSSMGYGYTF. CDR3 DNA sequence: TGCGCCAGCAGCCAAGACAGGTCGAGCATGGGCTATGGCTACACCTTC.

The V gene is TRBV4-1, the J gene TRBJ2-7, with D tentatively TRBD1 (6 bases). The CDR3 contains 15 residues. V was pared by 1 base and J by 5 bases, with 15 bases between. Germline V gene lookup returns CDR1 MGHRA and CDR2 YSYEKL. The CDR3 nucleotides are TGCGCCAGCAGCCAAGGGGTGACAGGTCGACACGAGCAGTACTTC. Protein sequence: CASSQGVTGRHEQYF.

This clonotype was observed a handful of times. The chain recombines TRBV20-1 with TRBJ2-2, with D hard to call. The V gene lost 4 bases and the J gene lost 2 bases, with 17 bases spanning the gap. The CDR3 contains 16 residues. Germline values: CDR1 DFQATT, CDR2 SNEGSKA (reference sequence). The CDR3 spells CSATSRSLFNTGELFF. As DNA, the CDR3 is TGCAGTGCTACCTCTCGGTCTCTATTTAACACCGGGGAGCTGTTTTTT.

In DNA form, the CDR3 reads TGCAGCGTTTCTCGCCAAGGACCCTCAAGGATCTCTGGGGCCAACGTCCTGACTTTC. As protein: CSVSRQGPSRISGANVLTF. The V and J genes are TRBV29-1 and TRBJ2-6; D remains ambiguous. V lost 5 bases, J lost 0 bases, and 23 bases lay in between. CDR3 length equals 19 residues. Germline assignment: CDR1 SQVTM and CDR2 ANQGSEA.